This TCR beta chain was sequenced for a study of blood T cell repertoires in COVID-19. Study at large: Material from acute and convalescent COVID-19 was sourced from the United States, Italy and Spain. Sources were T cells, B-cell-depleted T cells, or PBMCs; the material itself was cDNA or gDNA.

Per the original data handling: Scientists estimated how many nucleated cells there were by amplifying reference gene primers. TCRdb's table, derived via immunoSEQ multiplex PCR, lists solely in-frame clones and lacks some. V and J calls plus clone size are reproduced from that table; the DNA served to infer D and trimming. Of fewer than 300,000 clones listed, less than 85% are singletons. The germline V gene has CDR1 MDHEN and CDR2 SYDVKM. The CDR3 runs to 15 residues. Germline trimming cut 6 bases from V and 8 bases from J; bases unmatched to any gene: 4. This receptor was obtained from a woman between 18 and 29 years old with acute or convalescent COVID-19. The chain uses TRBV28 and TRBJ2-1, with 16 bases identical to TRBD2. Input material: peripheral blood. In DNA, the CDR3 is TGTGCCAGCAGGACCGGGACTAGCGGGAGGGATGAGCAGTTCTTC. Residues: CASRTGTSGRDEQFF.